Following are 24 T cell receptor beta chains from one sample sequenced in a study of blood T cell repertoires in COVID-19 (dated by TCRdb to 2018 to 2020). The protocol used for the library was the immunoSEQ multiplex PCR assay. TCRdb stores this immuneACCESS table with in-frame sequences only. Part of the clones is absent; in the studies checked, under half of the shortfall reflects unresolved V genes, and no reason is known for the rest. The sample table lists approximately 160,000 clones, around 84% of them with a count of one. The top ten hold more than 5.5% of the sample. Specimen: PBMCs or T cells enriched from blood (not recorded which). These receptors were obtained from a man aged 50 or older who had recovered from COVID-19.

The V call is TRBV6-5, the J call TRBJ2-1; TRBD2 is a possible D gene (6 bases). Germline V gives CDR1 MNHEY, CDR2 SVGAGI. The CDR3 is 15 amino acids. The V and J ends lost 2 bases and 6 bases respectively, with 14 bases between them. CDR3 sequence: CASSYGGSLGNEQFF. In DNA form, the CDR3 reads TGTGCCAGCAGTTACGGAGGGAGTCTGGGCAATGAGCAGTTCTTC.

This chain joins TRBV19 and TRBJ1-2; 7 nucleotides match TRBD1. With 3 bases clipped from V and 2 bases from J, the junction kept 3 bases outside the gene matches. Germline V lookup: CDR1 LNHDA, CDR2 SQIVND (reference sequence). CDR3 length: 14 amino acids. The CDR3 DNA follows: TGTGCCAGTAGTATCCTGACAGGGAACTATGGCTACACCTTC. Amino acids: CASSILTGNYGYTF.

This sequence joins TRBV7-2 and TRBJ2-5; TRBD2 agrees at 8 bases. This CDR3 spans 15 amino acids. Germline V CDR1 and CDR2: SGHTA, FQGNSA. The V gene end was trimmed by 0 bases and the J gene end by 1 base; junction bases not matched to a gene: 1. In DNA form, the CDR3 reads TGTGCCAGCAGCTTAGCCCGGGGGGGCCAAGAGACCCAGTACTTC. Translation: CASSLARGGQETQYF.

The chain combines TRBV4-1 with TRBJ2-1, with TRBD2 identical over 7 bases. The CDR3 runs to 18 residues. Germline V gene sequence: CDR1 MGHRA, CDR2 YSYEKL. The trim removed 1 base at V and 7 bases at J, leaving 16 bases unmatched. DNA of the CDR3: TGCGCCAGCAGCCAAGGTTCCCGACTAGCCGGAAACGAGAATGAGCAGTTCTTC. Amino acids: CASSQGSRLAGNENEQFF.

This rearrangement joins TRBV10-1 to TRBJ1-3, with 8 bases aligning to TRBD1. With V trimmed by 6 bases and J by 4 bases, 8 bases remained unmatched. Germline V gene data show CDR1 as WNHNN and CDR2 as SYGVQD (reference sequence). This CDR3 is built from 15 residues. The DNA for the CDR3 is TGCGCCAGCAGGGATACAGGGGGACCAGGAAACACCATATATTTT. This gives the protein CASRDTGGPGNTIYF.

This clone was found once. V gene TRBV19 combines with J gene TRBJ2-3; tentatively, D is TRBD2 (5 bases). V dropped 2 bases and J dropped 0 bases, with 9 bases sitting between them. Looked up from germline, CDR1 is LNHDA and CDR2 is SQIVND (reference sequence). The CDR3 extends over 15 amino acids. This CDR3 reads CASSISGESTDTQYF. CDR3 DNA sequence: TGTGCCAGTAGTATAAGCGGTGAAAGCACAGATACGCAGTATTTT.

The chain combines TRBV15 with TRBJ2-5; D perhaps matches TRBD2 (5 bases). Germline values: CDR1 LNHNV, CDR2 YYDKDF (reference sequence). The CDR3 runs to 15 residues. Trimming shortened V by 3 bases and J by 1 base, and 12 bases separated the two germline ends. CDR3 protein: CATSSSWLAQETQYF. CDR3 in DNA: TGTGCCACCAGCAGTTCGTGGCTAGCCCAAGAGACCCAGTACTTC.

The chain carries TRBV5-6 and TRBJ2-5; D gene unclear. Germline-derived CDR1 and CDR2 are SGHDT and YYEEEE. The CDR3 contains 11 residues. The germline V and J ends were trimmed by 2 bases and 5 bases, with 4 bases remaining between them. Here the CDR3 reads CASSFSETQYF. The CDR3 DNA reads as TGTGCCAGCAGCTTCTCCGAGACCCAGTACTTC.

V usage is TRBV3-1 (or the pseudogene TRBV3-2) and J usage is TRBJ2-7, with D uncertain. Trimming cost V 4 bases and J 3 bases, with 7 bases left between them. From germline, CDR1 is LGHDT and CDR2 YNNKEL (reference sequence). CDR3 length equals 12 residues. The CDR3 here is CASSPGYYEQYF. The CDR3 region has the DNA TGTGCCAGCAGCCCCGGTTACTACGAGCAGTACTTC.

The chain recombines TRBV5-4 with TRBJ1-3; D unresolved. CDR1 is SGHNT, CDR2 YYREEE, per germline (reference sequence). Trimming cost V 0 bases and J 3 bases, with 16 bases left between them. There are 17 residues in the CDR3. CDR3 protein: CASSLAGGSSSGNTIYF. The CDR3 nucleotides are TGTGCCAGCAGCTTGGCCGGCGGGTCCTCGAGTGGAAACACCATATATTTT. Based on the CDR3 plus reference TRBV5-4 and TRBJ1-3, the full variable domain is ETGVTQSPTHLIKTRGQQVTLRCSSQSGHNTVSWYQQALGQGPQFIFQYYREEENGRGNFPPRFSGLQFPNYSSELNVNALELDDSALYLCASSLAGGSSSGNTIYFGEGSWLTVV.

CDR3: CASSSPGLNSPLHF. The CDR3 bases are TGTGCCAGCAGTTCCCCAGGGTTGAATTCACCCCTCCACTTT. The chain has TRBV27 and TRBJ1-6; tentative D call: TRBD1 (5 bases). V dropped 4 bases and J dropped 7 bases, with 11 bases sitting between them. Germline values: CDR1 MNHEY, CDR2 SMNVEV (reference sequence). CDR3 length: 14 residues.

The rearrangement uses TRBV10-3 and TRBJ1-3, with no clear D. The CDR3 length is 14 residues. Deletions cut 3 bases from V and 2 bases from J, with 8 bases between. Germline CDR1 and CDR2: ENHRY and SYGVKD. CDR3 in DNA: TGTGCCATCAGTGATGGAGGCACTGGAAACACCATATATTTT. Its protein product is CAISDGGTGNTIYF.

The rearrangement links TRBV6-2 or TRBV6-3 to TRBJ2-7, with 8 bases matching TRBD1. J gave up 2 bases and V 6 bases, and 15 bases lay outside the gene matches. This CDR3 region has 17 residues. CDR1 and CDR2 from the germline V gene are MNHEY and SVGEGT. The CDR3 reads CASSPTPGTGRTYEQYF. Here the CDR3 DNA reads TGTGCCAGCAGCCCGACCCCCGGGACAGGTAGGACCTACGAGCAGTACTTC.

The chain combines TRBV7-2 with TRBJ1-4, with D unresolved. The CDR3 covers 14 residues. V lost 1 base and J 4 bases, leaving 7 bases between the germline ends. Looked up from germline, CDR1 is SGHTA and CDR2 is FQGNSA. The CDR3 protein is CASSLGPVNEKLFF. The DNA of the CDR3 is TGTGCCAGCAGCTTAGGGCCAGTTAATGAAAAACTGTTTTTT.

The chain uses TRBV18 and TRBJ1-5, with unresolved D. Deletions cut 5 bases from V and 0 bases from J, with 11 bases between. CDR1 KGHSH and CDR2 LQKENI come from the germline V gene. The CDR3 spans 15 residues. The CDR3 sequence is CASSTSGNSNQPQHF. CDR3 bases: TGTGCCAGCTCAACAAGCGGGAATAGCAATCAGCCCCAGCATTTT.

The V and J genes are TRBV5-5 and TRBJ1-6; D unclear. Germline-derived CDR1 and CDR2 are SGHKS and YYEKEE (reference sequence). The CDR3 covers 13 residues. With 2 bases removed from V and 7 bases from J, the gap between germline ends came to 7 bases. The CDR3 loop is CASSFGLNSPLHF. For the CDR3, the DNA is TGTGCCAGCAGCTTTGGACTGAATTCACCCCTCCACTTT.

A few counts support this clone. This chain connects TRBV6-5 to TRBJ2-1; the D is unclear. Trimming removed 6 bases at V and 11 bases at J, with 14 bases between. The CDR3 has 12 residues. Germline V gene sequence: CDR1 MNHEY, CDR2 SVGAGI. In DNA, the CDR3 is TGTGCCAGCAGAGACCTACGAGGAAAGCAGTTCTTC. Translated: CASRDLRGKQFF.

This clone has a single count. The CDR3 DNA reads as TGTGCCACCTTCAGACAGAGGAACACTGAAGCTTTCTTT. This gives the protein CATFRQRNTEAFF. The V and J genes are TRBV19 and TRBJ1-1, with D tentatively TRBD1 (5 bases). The CDR3 spans 13 residues. Trimming stripped 10 bases from V and 1 base from J, with 13 bases between. Per the germline V gene, CDR1 is LNHDA and CDR2 is SQIVND (reference sequence).

This chain links TRBV29-1 with TRBJ1-6; D not resolved. This CDR3 spans 15 amino acids. The V gene lost 2 bases and the J gene lost 9 bases, with 17 bases spanning the gap. Germline lookup yields CDR1 SQVTM and CDR2 ANQGSEA. In DNA, the CDR3 is TGCAGCGTTGAATTGGCAGGTCGAAGGTTTTCACCCCTCCACTTT. This codes for CSVELAGRRFSPLHF.

This chain joins TRBV2 and TRBJ2-1, with 8 bases aligning to TRBD1. Losses at the gene ends were 4 bases for V and 9 bases for J; bases not matched to a gene: 8. The CDR3 contains 14 residues. Germline V gene data show CDR1 as SNHLY and CDR2 as FYNNEI. CDR3: CASSVRQGASEQFF. The DNA for the CDR3 is TGTGCCAGCAGTGTCCGGCAGGGGGCGAGTGAGCAGTTCTTC.

The chain has TRBV29-1 and TRBJ2-2; TRBD2 is a possible D gene (5 bases). Germline V gene sequence: CDR1 SQVTM, CDR2 ANQGSEA. The CDR3 loop spans 12 amino acids. Trimming took off 5 bases at V and 5 bases at J, with 9 bases between the two ends. The CDR3 nucleotides read TGCAGCGTTACCCCGGGAACCGGGGAGCTGTTTTTT. As protein: CSVTPGTGELFF.

The genes are TRBV7-9 and TRBJ2-7, with 10 bases aligning to TRBD2. V trimming: 7 bases; J trimming: 4 bases; junction bases outside the gene matches: 7. The CDR3 runs 14 residues. Germline CDR1 is SEHNR and CDR2 is FQNEAQ (reference sequence). CDR3: CASNKAGGPYEQYF. CDR3 coding DNA: TGTGCCAGCAACAAAGCGGGGGGGCCTTACGAGCAGTACTTC.

This chain joins TRBV19 and TRBJ1-1, with a tentative D call TRBD1 (5 bases). CDR1 and CDR2 from the germline V gene are LNHDA and SQIVND (reference sequence). Trimming stripped 8 bases from V and 0 bases from J, with 13 bases between. The CDR3 sequence is 14 residues long. The CDR3 bases are TGTGCCAGTTCTGTGACAGAGATGAACACTGAAGCTTTCTTT. The encoded protein is CASSVTEMNTEAFF.

The chain links TRBV7-2 to TRBJ2-7, with TRBD2 matching over 12 bases. CDR3 length: 15 residues. The germline gives CDR1 SGHTA, CDR2 FQGNSA. The J segment lost 4 bases and the V segment lost 6 bases, leaving 7 bases of the junction unmatched. Here the CDR3 reads CASRPSSGGAYEQYF. The CDR3 bases are TGTGCCAGCAGGCCGTCTAGCGGGGGGGCATACGAGCAGTACTTC.